These 6 T cell receptor beta chains came from one sample sequenced in a study of radiotherapy plus CTLA-4 blockade in lung cancer. Profiling relied on immunoSEQ multiplex PCR, and the TCRdb table lists in-frame clones only, not all of them. The sample includes tens of thousands of clones, roughly 85% seen only once; the top ten take more than 8.5%. The source was peripheral blood, collected from a patient treated with radiotherapy plus ipilimumab. These receptors all stem from a human donor with non-small cell lung cancer who had a complete response to radiotherapy plus ipilimumab.

This sequence joins TRBV19 and TRBJ1-5; 7 bases match TRBD1. J lost 1 base, V lost 8 bases, and 11 bases had no gene match. Germline assignment: CDR1 LNHDA and CDR2 SQIVND (reference sequence). CDR3 length: 16 residues. This chain's CDR3 is CASGSRGGASNQPQHF. CDR3 coding DNA: TGTGCCAGTGGGTCGAGAGGGGGCGCGAGCAATCAGCCCCAGCATTTT. Drawing the rest from reference TRBV19 and TRBJ1-5, the complete variable domain is DGGITQSPKYLFRKEGQNVTLSCEQNLNHDAMYWYRQDPGQGLRLIYYSQIVNDFQKGDIAEGYSVSREKKESFPLTVTSAQKNPTAFYLCASGSRGGASNQPQHFGDGTRLSIL.

This rearrangement joins TRBV19 to TRBJ1-5, with a possible D match to TRBD1 (6 bases). The CDR3 is 15 amino acids. Germline V gene sequence: CDR1 LNHDA, CDR2 SQIVND (reference sequence). V was pared by 6 bases and J by 2 bases, with 14 bases between. The CDR3 bases are TGTGCCAGTAGCCCGCTAGGGGGTGGCAATCAGCCCCAGCATTTT. This sequence encodes CASSPLGGGNQPQHF.

The rearrangement uses TRBV6-1 and TRBJ2-5, with 10 bases identical to TRBD1. J lost 2 bases, V lost 1 base, and 1 base had no gene match. Per the germline V gene, CDR1 is MNHNS and CDR2 is SASEGT. The CDR3 is 15 residues long. CDR3 amino acids: CASSEEDRGQETQYF. For the CDR3, the DNA is TGTGCCAGCAGTGAAGAGGACAGGGGGCAAGAGACCCAGTACTTC.

The chain links TRBV27 to TRBJ2-1; 10 positions agree with TRBD2. This CDR3 comprises 19 residues. V was clipped by 10 bases and J by 0 bases; unmatched bases: 18. Germline CDR1 and CDR2: MNHEY and SMNVEV (reference sequence). In DNA form, the CDR3 reads TGTGCCACGTCCCGAAGCGGGGGGGACGTTTTTAACTCCTACAATGAGCAGTTCTTC. As protein: CATSRSGGDVFNSYNEQFF.

This clone showed up just a few times. This chain joins TRBV4-3 and TRBJ2-7; D is possibly TRBD1 (5 bases). From germline, CDR1 is LGHNA and CDR2 YSLEER. Between the trimmed V and J ends, which lost 4 bases and 3 bases, there was a span of 19 bases. This CDR3 has 16 residues. The CDR3 sequence is CASSLPMGLPGYEQYV. The CDR3 DNA sequence: TGCGCCAGCAGCCTCCCCATGGGGCTCCCAGGCTACGAGCAGTACGTC.

The chain recombines TRBV19 with TRBJ1-2; TRBD1 aligns across 7 bases. The V segment lost 1 base and the J segment 6 bases; nucleotides outside the gene matches: 2. Germline lookup yields CDR1 LNHDA and CDR2 SQIVND (reference sequence). CDR3 size: 13 residues. The CDR3 DNA reads TGTGCCAGTAGTATAGGCAGGGGGGATGGCTACACCTTC. Translated, it gives CASSIGRGDGYTF. The whole variable domain, filled in from reference TRBV19 and TRBJ1-2, reads DGGITQSPKYLFRKEGQNVTLSCEQNLNHDAMYWYRQDPGQGLRLIYYSQIVNDFQKGDIAEGYSVSREKKESFPLTVTSAQKNPTAFYLCASSIGRGDGYTFGSGTRLTVV.